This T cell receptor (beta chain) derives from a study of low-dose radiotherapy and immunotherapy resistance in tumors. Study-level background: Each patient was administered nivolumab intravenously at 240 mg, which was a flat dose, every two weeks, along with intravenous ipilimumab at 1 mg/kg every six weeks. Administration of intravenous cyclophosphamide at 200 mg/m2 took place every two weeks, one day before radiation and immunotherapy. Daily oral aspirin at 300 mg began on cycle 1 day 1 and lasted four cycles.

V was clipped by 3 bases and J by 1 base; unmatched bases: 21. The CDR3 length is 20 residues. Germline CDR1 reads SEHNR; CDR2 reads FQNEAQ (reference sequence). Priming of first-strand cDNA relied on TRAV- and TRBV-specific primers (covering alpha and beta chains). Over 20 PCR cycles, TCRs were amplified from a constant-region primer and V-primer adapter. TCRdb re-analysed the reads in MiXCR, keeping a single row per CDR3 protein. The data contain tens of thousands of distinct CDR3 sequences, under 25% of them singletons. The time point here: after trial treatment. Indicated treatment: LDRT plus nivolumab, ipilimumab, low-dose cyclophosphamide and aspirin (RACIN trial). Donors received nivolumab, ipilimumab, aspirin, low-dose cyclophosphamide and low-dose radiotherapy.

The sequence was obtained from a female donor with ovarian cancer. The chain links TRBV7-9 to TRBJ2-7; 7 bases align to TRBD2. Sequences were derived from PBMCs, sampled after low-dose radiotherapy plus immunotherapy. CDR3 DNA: TGTGCCAGCAGCTTGGCATTGGGCCTAGCGGAGCGAGGACGTTCCTACGAGCAGTACTTC. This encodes CASSLALGLAERGRSYEQYF.